Sequencing of this TCR beta chain was carried out in a study of blood T cell repertoires in COVID-19. The assay was immunoSEQ multiplex PCR, and TCRdb's table has in-frame clones only and misses some. The table records about 340,000 clones, 88% of them present only once. The CDR3 runs to 12 residues. The sequence was collected from a woman aged 70 to 79 with COVID-19, enrolled during active disease. The chain carries TRBV12-2 and TRBJ1-2. TRBV12-2 is assigned pseudogene status. Sequencing was performed on peripheral blood. The CDR3 is CASRFRSYGYTF. DNA for the CDR3: TGTGCAAGTCGCTTTAGAAGCTATGGCTACACCTTC.